This T cell receptor (beta chain) was retrieved from a study of shared clonotypes between healthy human individuals. V shed 5 bases and J shed 2 bases, with 13 bases lying between them. The CDR3 length is 15 residues. The germline CDR1 and CDR2 sequences are MDHEN and SYDVKM. CD4+ cells underwent separation, giving CD45RA+ naive and CD45RA-negative memory subsets. In its sample, this clone was seen once. Sequencing used immunoSEQ multiplex PCR; TCRdb keeps in-frame clones, though not all of them. The repertoire holds 2 million to 2.5 million clones, with 93% as singletons. Sequenced input: naive CD4+ T cells from PBMCs. Subset: CD45RA+ positively selected. The chain is built from TRBV28 and TRBJ1-5, with D perhaps TRBD1 (6 bases). The receptor was isolated from a man in his late teens or twenties in good health. Some clones in this sample may be carry-over from other donors' samples. CDR3 nucleotides: TGTGCCAGCAGTCCACAGGGACGGGGCAATCAGCCCCAGCATTTT. Its translation is CASSPQGRGNQPQHF.